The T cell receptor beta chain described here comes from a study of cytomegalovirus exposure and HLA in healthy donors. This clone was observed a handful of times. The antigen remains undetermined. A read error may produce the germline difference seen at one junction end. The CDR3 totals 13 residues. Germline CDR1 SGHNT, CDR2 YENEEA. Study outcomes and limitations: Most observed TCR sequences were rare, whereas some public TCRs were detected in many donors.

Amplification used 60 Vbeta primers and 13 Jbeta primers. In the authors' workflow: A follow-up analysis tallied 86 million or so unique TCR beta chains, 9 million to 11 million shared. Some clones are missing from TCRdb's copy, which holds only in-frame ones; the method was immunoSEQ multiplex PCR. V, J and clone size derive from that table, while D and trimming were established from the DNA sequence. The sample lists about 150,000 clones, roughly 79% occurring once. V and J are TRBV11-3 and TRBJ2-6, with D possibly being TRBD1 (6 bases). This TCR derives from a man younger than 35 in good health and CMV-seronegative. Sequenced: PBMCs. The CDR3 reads CASSLQGSNGLTF. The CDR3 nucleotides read TGTGCCAGCAGCTTACAGGGGTCCAACGGCCTGACTTTC.